Following are 19 T cell receptor beta chains from one sample sequenced in a study of shared clonotypes between healthy human individuals. Here immunoSEQ multiplex PCR was the method, and the copy in TCRdb shows in-frame clones only, minus some. Of 2 million to 3 million clones in the sample, just over 90% are singletons; the top ten hold 0.13% to 0.15%. The specimen sequenced was naive CD4+ T cells sorted from blood. Subset given: CD45RA+ positively selected. These receptors came from a man between 18 and 29 years old in good health.

The chain combines TRBV4-1 with TRBJ2-2; tentatively, D is TRBD1 or TRBD2 (6 bases each). CDR1 and CDR2 (germline): MGHRA, YSYEKL. This CDR3 is built from 14 residues. The V end was cut by 2 bases, the J end by 6 bases, with 10 bases between. The CDR3 is CASSQFRGPGELFF. In DNA, the CDR3 is TGCGCCAGCAGCCAATTCCGGGGGCCCGGGGAGCTGTTTTTT.

This clone was seen only once. Other DNA variants within this sample encode the same CDR3. The rearrangement links TRBV5-6 to TRBJ1-2; TRBD1 matches 7 bases. Germline CDR1 and CDR2: SGHDT and YYEEEE. The CDR3 loop spans 13 amino acids. The ends lost 4 bases at V and 2 bases at J; junction bases unmatched: 2. CDR3 DNA sequence: TGTGCCAGCAGCCTGGGACAGAACTATGGCTACACCTTC. It specifies CASSLGQNYGYTF.

The chain carries TRBV5-4 and TRBJ2-5, with 7 positions matching TRBD1. The CDR3 spans 14 residues. With 4 bases clipped from V and 3 bases from J, the junction kept 6 bases outside the gene matches. Looked up from germline, CDR1 is SGHNT and CDR2 is YYREEE (reference sequence). The DNA for the CDR3 is TGTGCCAGCAGCCCGGGGACAGATAAAGAGACCCAGTACTTC. Its protein is CASSPGTDKETQYF.

The CDR3 nucleotides are TGTGCCAGCAGGGAAAACAGGGCCAGCTCCTACAATGAGCAGTTCTTC. This encodes CASRENRASSYNEQFF. This sequence joins TRBV2 and TRBJ2-1; TRBD1 is a possible D gene (6 bases). CDR1 and CDR2 (germline): SNHLY, FYNNEI. This CDR3 region has 16 residues. V dropped 6 bases and J dropped 0 bases, with 15 bases sitting between them.

The rearrangement links TRBV6-5 to TRBJ2-5; TRBD2 matches 11 bases. The CDR3 length is 14 residues. Per the germline V gene, CDR1 is MNHEY and CDR2 is SVGAGI. V was clipped by 6 bases and J by 4 bases; unmatched bases: 4. The CDR3 DNA is TGTGCCAGCAGGAATAGCGGGGGGGGAGAGACCCAGTACTTC. Protein: CASRNSGGGETQYF.

This sequence joins TRBV28 and TRBJ2-7, with TRBD1 matching over 9 bases. This CDR3 is 15 amino acids long. Germline trimming cut 8 bases from V and 0 bases from J; bases unmatched to any gene: 8. Per germline, CDR1 MDHEN and CDR2 SYDVKM. The CDR3 DNA reads TGTGCCAGCCGCAAGCCGGGACAGGGCTCCTACGAGCAGTACTTC. It codes for CASRKPGQGSYEQYF.

The gene calls are TRBV2 and TRBJ1-5, with D tentatively TRBD1 (6 bases). Trimming took 1 base from V and 6 from J, leaving 19 bases between them. The CDR3 extends over 17 amino acids. Germline V gene data show CDR1 as SNHLY and CDR2 as FYNNEI. This chain's CDR3 is CASSEGGLQGPLQPQHF. For the CDR3, the DNA is TGTGCCAGCAGTGAAGGGGGATTGCAGGGGCCTCTTCAGCCCCAGCATTTT.

The chain combines TRBV4-2 with TRBJ2-3, with 8 bases identical to TRBD1. Germline V lookup: CDR1 LGHNA, CDR2 YNFKEQ. The CDR3 contains 13 residues. The V segment lost 4 bases and the J segment 10 bases; nucleotides outside the gene matches: 7. In DNA form, the CDR3 reads TGTGCCAGCAGCCCCCAGGGGGCCGAAGCGCAGTATTTT. Translating gives CASSPQGAEAQYF.

The V call is TRBV5-1, the J call TRBJ2-5, with 9 bases lining up with TRBD2. The junction had 10 bases not matched to a gene; V was cut back by 2 bases and J by 5 bases. The length of the CDR3 is 16 residues. CDR1 is SGHRS and CDR2 is YFSETQ in the germline V gene. The CDR3 nucleotides read TGCGCCAGCAGCTTCTATAGCGGGAGAGGGGCCGAGACCCAGTACTTC. Residues: CASSFYSGRGAETQYF.

This chain uses TRBV9 with TRBJ2-3, with 9 nucleotides matching TRBD1. This CDR3 comprises 18 residues. J gave up 0 bases and V 2 bases, and 10 bases lay outside the gene matches. CDR1 and CDR2 from the germline V gene are SGDLS and YYNGEE. CDR3 protein: CASSVDPAGQGSTDTQYF. DNA for the CDR3: TGTGCCAGCAGCGTGGATCCTGCAGGACAGGGGAGCACAGATACGCAGTATTTT.

This chain links TRBV2 with TRBJ2-2, with 9 positions matching TRBD1. The V gene end was trimmed by 7 bases and the J gene end by 5 bases; junction bases not matched to a gene: 8. CDR1 is SNHLY, CDR2 FYNNEI, per germline. CDR3 size: 15 residues. The CDR3: CASTITGGFTGELFF. CDR3 nucleotides: TGTGCCAGCACCATTACAGGGGGCTTTACCGGGGAGCTGTTTTTT.

The chain has TRBV10-3 and TRBJ2-3, with 9 bases that match TRBD1. Losses at the gene ends were 6 bases for V and 3 bases for J; bases not matched to a gene: 4. The CDR3 loop spans 14 amino acids. Per germline, CDR1 ENHRY and CDR2 SYGVKD. CDR3 protein: CAISRDRATDTQYF. The CDR3 DNA reads as TGTGCCATCAGCCGGGACAGGGCAACAGATACGCAGTATTTT.

Notes on this clone: An end of the junction does not agree with germline; a read error may underlie this. This sequence joins TRBV7-7 and TRBJ2-3; possible D gene TRBD2, 6 bases. In germline, CDR1 is SSHAT, CDR2 FNYEAQ (reference sequence). CDR3 length: 15 amino acids. CDR3 residues: CASSLGLGSTDTQYF. CDR3 DNA sequence: TGTGCTAGCAGCCTGGGACTCGGAAGCACAGATACGCAGTATTTT.

This sequence joins TRBV7-4 and TRBJ2-4, with TRBD2 identical over 13 bases. The CDR3 runs to 17 residues. Germline CDR1 reads SGHVT; CDR2 reads SQSDAQ. V dropped 2 bases and J dropped 6; count of bases not matched to a gene: 7. As DNA, the CDR3 is TGTGCCAGCAGCTTAACTAGCGGGAGGGCCTCTCGAAACATTCAGTACTTC. Translation: CASSLTSGRASRNIQYF.

The CDR3 DNA reads TGTGCCTGGAGTCTCTTAGGGTGGGGTAACTATGGCTACACCTTC. The encoded protein is CAWSLLGWGNYGYTF. The chain recombines TRBV30 with TRBJ1-2; D gene uncertain. Germline lookup yields CDR1 GTSNPN and CDR2 SVGIG (reference sequence). The CDR3 runs to 15 residues. With 2 bases removed from V and 1 base from J, the gap between germline ends came to 14 bases.

The chain recombines TRBV18 with TRBJ1-4, with a weak D call TRBD1 (5 bases). Germline lookup yields CDR1 KGHSH and CDR2 LQKENI. This CDR3 is built from 13 residues. Trimming removed 6 bases from V and 7 bases from J, with 12 bases in between. DNA for the CDR3: TGTGCCAGCTCTCAGGGACTGGTTGAAAAACTGTTTTTT. Its translation: CASSQGLVEKLFF.

V and J are TRBV25-1 and TRBJ2-5, with TRBD2 identical over 7 bases. The CDR3 sequence is 14 residues long. CDR1 and CDR2 (germline): MGHDK, SYGVNS. With V trimmed by 3 bases and J by 5 bases, 6 bases remained unmatched. CDR3 region: CASSDLRGVETQYF. CDR3 coding DNA: TGTGCCAGCAGTGACCTACGGGGGGTGGAGACCCAGTACTTC.

The J gene is TRBJ2-6, the V gene TRBV5-1; no reliable D call. V lost 0 bases, J lost 0 bases, and 7 bases lay in between. CDR3 length equals 16 residues. Germline V gene lookup returns CDR1 SGHRS and CDR2 YFSETQ. This CDR3 is CASSLGNPSGANVLTF. The CDR3 coding sequence is TGCGCCAGCAGCTTGGGGAACCCCTCTGGGGCCAACGTCCTGACTTTC.

The chain recombines TRBV5-5 with TRBJ2-7; D gene unclear. Trimming removed 2 bases from V and 5 bases from J, with 17 bases in between. The CDR3 has 15 residues. CDR1 SGHKS and CDR2 YYEKEE come from the germline V gene (reference sequence). The CDR3 here is CASSFVGRAGNEQYF. For the CDR3, the DNA is TGTGCCAGCAGCTTTGTCGGGCGAGCCGGCAACGAGCAGTACTTC.